The 6 T cell receptor beta chains presented below share a single source sample, sequenced in a study of cytomegalovirus exposure and HLA in healthy donors. Primers included in the PCR were 60 Vbeta and 13 Jbeta primers. Assay used: immunoSEQ multiplex PCR; TCRdb lists only in-frame clones, some missing. Here the sample spans approximately 190,000 clones, about an eighth being singletons. Sequenced sample: PBMCs. The receptors shown here come from a man between 50 and 59 years old in good health and CMV-seropositive.

There are a few counts of this clone. The V and J genes are TRBV29-1 and TRBJ1-1; D not resolved. V shed 8 bases and J shed 8 bases, with 6 bases lying between them. Germline V gene data show CDR1 as SQVTM and CDR2 as ANQGSEA. The CDR3 sequence is 8 residues long. The CDR3 protein is CSISEAFF. CDR3 nucleotide sequence: TGCAGCATCTCCGAAGCTTTCTTT.

This chain links TRBV7-8 with TRBJ1-5; no firm D call. The germline V gene has CDR1 SGHVS and CDR2 FQNEAQ. The length of the CDR3 is 15 residues. With 7 bases removed from V and 0 bases from J, the gap between germline ends came to 13 bases. CDR3 amino acids: CASNSDGNSNQPQHF. For the CDR3, the DNA is TGTGCCAGCAACTCCGACGGGAATAGCAATCAGCCCCAGCATTTT.

About this clone itself: A far larger clone lies a single base away; this is likely a read error. V is TRBV7-9 and J is TRBJ2-2, with D possibly being TRBD1 (6 bases). The CDR3 extends over 16 amino acids. The germline V and J ends were trimmed by 5 bases and 3 bases, with 16 bases remaining between them. CDR1 is SEHNR, CDR2 FQNEAQ, per germline (reference sequence). The CDR3 DNA reads TGTGCCAGCAGCGGCGGACAGAGTATCGACACCGGGGAGCTGTTTTTT. As protein: CASSGGQSIDTGELFF.

The gene calls are TRBV11-3 and TRBJ2-1, with D maybe TRBD2 (6 bases). This CDR3 is 16 amino acids long. V was cut by 6 bases and J by 0 bases, with 15 bases left in between. Per the germline V gene, CDR1 is SGHNT and CDR2 is YENEEA. The CDR3: CASSHGGVSSYNEQFF. The CDR3 nucleotides are TGTGCCAGCAGTCACGGGGGAGTTTCCTCCTACAATGAGCAGTTCTTC. Looking up the rest from reference TRBV11-3 and TRBJ2-1 gives the full variable domain: EAGVVQSPRYKIIEKKQPVAFWCNPISGHNTLYWYLQNLGQGPELLIRYENEEAVDDSQLPKDRFSAERLKGVDSTLKIQPAELGDSAVYLCASSHGGVSSYNEQFFGPGTRLTVL.

This clone appeared a single time. The chain has TRBV15 and TRBJ1-1; D remains ambiguous. CDR1 and CDR2 (germline): LNHNV, YYDKDF (reference sequence). CDR3 length: 15 amino acids. With 0 bases removed from V and 1 base from J, the gap between germline ends came to 9 bases. CDR3 amino acids: CATSRDPGSNTEAFF. The CDR3 nucleotides read TGTGCCACCAGCAGAGACCCGGGGTCGAACACTGAAGCTTTCTTT.

This clone was seen a handful of times. The chain is built from TRBV13 and TRBJ2-1; tentative D call: TRBD1 (6 bases). With 5 bases removed from V and 3 bases from J, the gap between germline ends came to 14 bases. CDR1 is PRHDT, CDR2 FYEKMQ, per germline (reference sequence). This CDR3 comprises 15 residues. The CDR3 loop reads CASSRDTGNYNEQFF. The CDR3 DNA sequence: TGTGCCAGCAGCCGGGACACGGGAAACTACAATGAGCAGTTCTTC.